The 15 T cell receptor beta chains reported below all come from one sample, sequenced in a study of glioma-infiltrating T cells. The iRepertoire nested amplicon-rescue multiplex PCR amplified TCR alpha and beta CDR3s from RNA. TCRdb reprocessed the multiplex PCR reads with MiXCR, giving one entry per CDR3 protein. This table has around 130,000 distinct CDR3 sequences, about 25% appearing once. The sample taken for sequencing was glioma tissue, nonneoplastic brain tissue, or PBMCs (not recorded which). Receptors originate from a human donor with low-grade glioma or glioblastoma, undergoing nonglioma brain surgery, or in good health (not recorded which).

On this clonotype: One junction end does not reproduce the germline sequence, and a read error may be involved. The chain combines TRBV7-6 with TRBJ2-2; 7 bases agree with TRBD1. Germline lookup yields CDR1 SGHVS and CDR2 FNYEAQ. CDR3 length: 14 amino acids. DNA of the CDR3: TGTGCCAGCAGGCAGACAGGGAGCACCGGGGAGCTGCTTTTT. Translated: CASRQTGSTGELLF.

This clonotype was observed a handful of times. The CDR3 here is CASRLGTTGGDTQYF. The CDR3 DNA reads as TGTGCCAGCAGGCTCGGGACCACCGGAGGAGATACGCAGTATTTT. The V and J genes are TRBV7-8 and TRBJ2-3, with D perhaps given as TRBD1 or TRBD2 (5 bases each). The CDR3 totals 15 residues. CDR1 and CDR2 from the germline V gene are SGHVS and FQNEAQ. V was trimmed by 6 bases and J by 5 bases, leaving 18 bases between them.

The chain couples TRBV12-3 or TRBV12-4 to TRBJ1-5; D call uncertain. The CDR3 totals 15 residues. The ends were cut back, 2 bases at V and 0 bases at J, with 8 bases in the middle. Here the CDR3 DNA reads TGTGCCAGCAGTTTAACGACACATAGCAATCAGCCCCAGCATTTT. This translates into CASSLTTHSNQPQHF.

This clonotype occurred a few times. DNA of the CDR3: TGTGCCAGCAGCCTCCACGGACTAGCGGGGGGCTCCTACAATGAGCAGTTCTTC. Encoded protein: CASSLHGLAGGSYNEQFF. The chain has TRBV11-2 and TRBJ2-1; 14 nucleotides agree with TRBD2. Germline CDR1 and CDR2: SGHAT and FQNNGV. CDR3 size: 18 residues. After removal of 5 bases from V and 0 bases from J, the junction contained 6 bases not matched to a gene.

This clonotype was picked up many times. The CDR3 is CSAPRQGATDTQYF. CDR3 coding DNA: TGCAGTGCTCCACGACAGGGGGCCACAGATACGCAGTATTTT. The chain joins TRBV20-1 to TRBJ2-3; 10 bases line up with TRBD1. Germline V gene data show CDR1 as DFQATT and CDR2 as SNEGSKA (reference sequence). CDR3 length: 14 residues. V was pared by 5 bases and J by 2 bases, with 4 bases of the junction left unmatched.

This clonotype was detected many times. The chain uses TRBV6-1 and TRBJ2-1, with D uncertain. The germline V gene has CDR1 MNHNS and CDR2 SASEGT. The CDR3 is made up of 11 amino acids. V was trimmed by 6 bases and J by 3 bases, leaving 3 bases between them. As DNA, the CDR3 is TGTGCCAGCAGGGACTACAATGAGCAGTTCTTC. Translation: CASRDYNEQFF.

For this clonotype: This may be a read error, as it is one base from a much larger clone. This chain links TRBV28 with TRBJ1-5; a possible D gene is TRBD1 (5 bases). The germline gives CDR1 MDHEN, CDR2 SYDVKM. The length of the CDR3 is 14 residues. The V gene lost 2 bases and the J gene lost 3 bases, with 8 bases spanning the gap. CDR3 residues: CASSLEGNNQPQHF. The DNA for the CDR3 is TGTGCCAGCAGTTTAGAGGGGAACAATCAGCCCCAGCATTTT.

This clonotype was picked up many times. The CDR3 is CATSREHGPDQPQHF. For the CDR3, the DNA is TGTGCCACCAGCAGAGAGCATGGGCCAGATCAGCCCCAGCATTTT. This chain joins TRBV15 and TRBJ1-5; no definite D call. Trimming shortened V by 0 bases and J by 5 bases, and 11 bases separated the two germline ends. Germline CDR1 reads LNHNV; CDR2 reads YYDKDF (reference sequence). The length of the CDR3 is 15 residues.

With regard to this clonotype: This may arise from a read error, as a much more abundant clone is one base away. The chain uses TRBV10-3 and TRBJ2-1; a weak D match, TRBD1 (6 bases). The CDR3 has 17 residues. CDR1 and CDR2 (germline): ENHRY, SYGVKD. The CDR3 region is CAISEAGATPSYNEQSF. In DNA, the CDR3 is TGTGCCATCAGCGAGGCAGGGGCCACCCCCTCCTACAATGAGCAGTCCTTC.

The chain couples TRBV10-3 to TRBJ2-5; D not certain. Trimming took off 0 bases at V and 0 bases at J, with 5 bases between the two ends. CDR3 length equals 14 residues. Germline V lookup: CDR1 ENHRY, CDR2 SYGVKD. In DNA, the CDR3 is TGTGCCATCAGTGAGTCATTGGACCAAGAGACCCAGTACTTC. Translation: CAISESLDQETQYF.

DNA of the CDR3: TGTGCCAGCAGCCAGGACAGCGTGGAGACCCAGTACTTC. The encoded protein is CASSQDSVETQYF. This sequence joins TRBV12-3 or TRBV12-4 and TRBJ2-5, with TRBD1 as a possible D gene (6 bases). V lost 6 bases and J lost 5, with 13 bases in between. The CDR3 consists of 13 residues.

This clonotype has ten or more counts. V and J are TRBV6-2 or TRBV6-3 and TRBJ2-7; D remains unclear. Germline CDR1 reads MNHEY; CDR2 reads SVGEGT. V was cut by 2 bases and J by 3 bases, with 17 bases left in between. The CDR3 contains 16 residues. CDR3 sequence reads: CASSYPRTRPNYEQYV. The CDR3 DNA is TGTGCCAGCAGTTACCCCCGCACGAGGCCCAACTACGAGCAGTACGTC.

This clonotype was detected ten times or more. The chain employs TRBV20-1 and TRBJ2-3; 7 positions match TRBD2. Germline-derived CDR1 and CDR2 are DFQATT and SNEGSKA (reference sequence). The CDR3 is made up of 13 amino acids. The CDR3 loop reads CTASDAGADTQYF. CDR3 DNA: TGCACCGCTAGTGACGCGGGGGCAGATACGCAGTATTTT.

The J gene is TRBJ1-2, the V gene TRBV3-1, with D perhaps TRBD1 (6 bases). The CDR3 has 14 residues. CDR1 and CDR2 from the germline V gene are LGHDT and YNNKEL (reference sequence). V was pared by 0 bases and J by 7 bases, with 12 bases between. The CDR3 reads CASSQEGRGGGYTF. The CDR3 nucleotides read TGTGCCAGCAGCCAAGAGGGCAGGGGAGGTGGCTACACCTTC.

In its sample, this clonotype was seen many times. The genes are TRBV6-6 and TRBJ2-3; TRBD1 might be the D (6 bases). The CDR3 spans 14 residues. From germline, CDR1 is MNHNY and CDR2 SVGAGI (reference sequence). Between the trimmed V and J ends, which lost 2 bases and 2 bases, there was a span of 8 bases. Written as DNA, the CDR3 is TGTGCCAGCAGTTACGGACAGAACACAGATACGCAGTATTTT. It yields the protein CASSYGQNTDTQYF.